This T cell receptor beta chain is drawn from a study of T cell responses to AZD1222 COVID-19 vaccine. Findings and caveats of the study: Clonal diversity may have been underestimated, and the donors were mostly white British, with more females than males.

Repertoires were generated with immunoSEQ multiplex PCR, while TCRdb's copy carries only in-frame clones and drops some. The data contain approximately 170,000 clones, around nine tenths of them singletons. Turning to this clone: The antigen remains unidentified.

The sample was peripheral blood, taken 28 days after the second AZD1222 dose. The receptor was isolated from an adult who received the AZD1222 COVID-19 vaccine.

The CDR3 reads CASSDPSGVDTQYF. CDR3 bases: TGTGCCAGCAGTGACCCTAGCGGGGTGGATACGCAGTATTTT. This rearrangement joins TRBV2 to TRBJ2-3; 9 bases are a match to TRBD2. CDR3 length: 14 amino acids. V trimming: 3 bases; J trimming: 6 bases; junction bases outside the gene matches: 4. From germline, CDR1 is SNHLY and CDR2 FYNNEI.